The clone carrying this TCR beta chain was counted only a few times. Focal radiation plus CTLA-4 blockade with ipilimumab was administered to patients who had chemo-refractory metastatic non-small-cell lung cancer. The data are from a study of radiotherapy plus CTLA-4 blockade in lung cancer. TCRdb's table, derived via immunoSEQ multiplex PCR, lists solely in-frame clones and lacks some. The profile covers some 110,000 clones, with about four fifths appearing a single time and 4.5% to 5.5% taken by the ten largest. This CDR3 has 11 residues. The trim removed 10 bases at V and 5 bases at J, leaving 2 bases unmatched. Germline V gives CDR1 MNHEY, CDR2 SVGAGI.

Source: peripheral blood, taken from a patient treated with radiotherapy plus ipilimumab. The source of this sequence is a human donor with non-small cell lung cancer who had a partial response to radiotherapy plus ipilimumab. J is TRBJ2-5 and V is TRBV6-5; TRBD2 matches at 9 bases. This CDR3 reads CATGTSETQYF. For the CDR3, the DNA is TGTGCCACCGGGACTAGCGAGACCCAGTACTTC.